This T cell receptor beta chain was profiled in a study of vaccination effects on CD4 cells after COVID-19. Overall study: Vaccine administered to participants consisted of two doses of either BNT162b2 or mRNA-1273. At 16 days and at one week before vaccination, samples were given by two convalescent patients. Overall study results and limits: Only a few convalescent patients and no early post-infection timepoints featured in the study.

Some clones are missing from TCRdb's copy, which holds only in-frame ones; the method was immunoSEQ multiplex PCR. The sample holds about 24,000 clones; roughly four fifths are singletons and the top ten take roughly 17%. This CDR3 is 15 amino acids long. Germline-derived CDR1 and CDR2 are MNHEY and SVGAGI. With V trimmed by 6 bases and J by 6 bases, 13 bases remained unmatched. Before sequencing, viral peptide pools were used by the ViraFEST assay to expand antigen-specific CD4+ T cells. Once cultured for more than nine days, the cells underwent separation to obtain CD4+ T cells. From March to December 2020, the person had a SARS-CoV-2 infection that was confirmed by PCR. Each well held a few million PBMC cultured with approximately 9.7 ug/ml peptides and around 11 IU/ml IL-2. Worth noting for this clone: Its antigen remains unidentified.

The V call is TRBV6-5, the J call TRBJ2-7, with TRBD2 matching 8 bases. This clonotype originated in a human donor who had a prior SARS-CoV-2 infection. This specimen consisted of CD4+ T cells from PBMCs cultured with SARS-CoV-2 spike peptides, obtained before COVID-19 vaccination. CDR3 protein: CASRRKSGSRGEQYF. The CDR3 DNA follows: TGTGCCAGCAGGAGAAAAAGCGGGAGTCGTGGCGAGCAGTACTTC.